Each of the 5 T cell receptor beta chains below was sequenced from the same sample in a study of cytomegalovirus exposure and HLA in healthy donors. The primer mix had 60 Vbeta and 13 Jbeta primers. Using immunoSEQ multiplex PCR, the repertoire was profiled, and TCRdb retains in-frame clones only, with some absent. The sample has under 95,000 clones, and its top ten clones hold about 3.8%. The material sequenced was PBMCs. The source is a man in his late teens or twenties in good health and CMV-seropositive.

This chain links TRBV11-1 with TRBJ2-4; D might be TRBD1 (7 bases). From germline, CDR1 is SGHAT and CDR2 FQDESV (reference sequence). The CDR3 loop spans 15 amino acids. V shed 5 bases and J shed 7 bases, with 18 bases lying between them. This CDR3 reads CASSPRETGRNIQYF. The CDR3 DNA follows: TGTGCCAGCAGCCCACGAGAGACAGGGAGGAACATTCAGTACTTC.

The chain carries TRBV5-1 and TRBJ2-5; 8 bases line up with TRBD1. Germline V gene data show CDR1 as SGHRS and CDR2 as YFSETQ. V shed 2 bases, J shed 5 bases, and the junction held 8 bases outside the gene matches. The CDR3 is 15 residues long. The CDR3 is CASSFQGAMGETQYF. CDR3 sequence (DNA): TGCGCCAGCAGCTTCCAGGGGGCTATGGGGGAGACCCAGTACTTC.

The chain is built from TRBV19 and TRBJ2-1; 12 bases fit TRBD1. The CDR3 is 13 amino acids. J was trimmed by 15 bases and V by 3 bases; bases with no gene match: 6. The germline CDR1 and CDR2 sequences are LNHDA and SQIVND (reference sequence). The CDR3 loop is CASSIIGTGGPFF. CDR3 sequence (DNA): TGTGCCAGTAGTATCATTGGGACAGGGGGCCCGTTCTTC.

The chain uses TRBV28 and TRBJ1-1; D not certain. Trimming cost V 5 bases and J 5 bases, with 21 bases left between them. Germline CDR1 is MDHEN and CDR2 is SYDVKM. CDR3 length: 16 residues. The CDR3 nucleotides read TGTGCCAGCAGTCCTCCCGGCGGAGGTTTCTTGACTGAAGCTTTCTTT. Translated, it gives CASSPPGGGFLTEAFF.

This chain joins TRBV6-5 and TRBJ1-1; 11 positions agree with TRBD1. In germline, CDR1 is MNHEY, CDR2 SVGAGI. CDR3 length: 14 amino acids. V gave up 7 bases and J gave up 4 bases; unmatched junction bases: 5. The CDR3 is CASTGTGGFTEAFF. CDR3 DNA: TGTGCCAGCACCGGGACAGGGGGTTTCACTGAAGCTTTCTTT.